One and the same sample provided the 27 T cell receptor beta chains below, sequenced in a study of cytomegalovirus exposure and HLA in healthy donors. 13 Jbeta primers and 60 Vbeta primers were used for the PCR. Repertoires were generated with immunoSEQ multiplex PCR, while TCRdb's copy carries only in-frame clones and drops some. The table lists around 120,000 clones, about 76% of them singletons. The sample comprised PBMCs. These receptors all come from a man in his 60s in good health and CMV-seropositive.

This chain links TRBV18 with TRBJ1-2; 8 nucleotides align to TRBD1. CDR3 length: 15 residues. The germline V gene encodes CDR1 KGHSH and CDR2 LQKENI. Trimming cost V 4 bases and J 6 bases; bases outside gene matches: 10. As DNA, the CDR3 is TGTGCCAGCTCACTCGTGGAGACAGGGGAGGATGGCTACACCTTC. Amino acids: CASSLVETGEDGYTF.

The chain joins TRBV10-1 to TRBJ2-1; the match to TRBD2 covers 8 bases. Trimming took 0 bases from V and 6 from J; bases not matched to a gene: 7. The CDR3 length is 16 residues. CDR1 and CDR2 (germline): WNHNN, SYGVQD (reference sequence). This CDR3 is CASSESSAGVSNEQFF. As DNA, the CDR3 is TGCGCCAGCAGTGAGTCATCAGCGGGAGTTAGCAATGAGCAGTTCTTC.

The V call is TRBV6-1, the J call TRBJ1-2; D possibly corresponds to TRBD1 (6 bases). Trimming cost V 1 base and J 4 bases, with 7 bases left between them. This CDR3 comprises 13 residues. The germline V gene has CDR1 MNHNS and CDR2 SASEGT. The CDR3 loop reads CASSEDRVYGYTF. The CDR3 DNA sequence: TGTGCCAGCAGTGAAGACAGGGTCTATGGCTACACCTTC.

This chain uses TRBV5-5 with TRBJ2-2, with TRBD1 matching over 9 bases. The CDR3 length is 19 residues. The V segment lost 4 bases and the J segment 6 bases; nucleotides outside the gene matches: 19. Germline V gene data show CDR1 as SGHKS and CDR2 as YYEKEE (reference sequence). This CDR3 reads CASSTGVHAGQGEAGELFF. The CDR3 DNA reads TGTGCCAGCAGCACCGGTGTTCACGCGGGACAGGGTGAGGCCGGGGAGCTGTTTTTT. The full variable domain, its missing parts supplied by reference TRBV5-5 and TRBJ2-2, is DAGVTQSPTHLIKTRGQQVTLRCSPISGHKSVSWYQQVLGQGPQFIFQYYEKEERGRGNFPDRFSARQFPNYSSELNVNALLLGDSALYLCASSTGVHAGQGEAGELFFGEGSRLTVL.

The V call is TRBV29-1, the J call TRBJ2-7, with D uncertain. The ends were cut back, 4 bases at V and 0 bases at J, with 7 bases in the middle. This CDR3 is 12 amino acids long. Germline loops: CDR1 SQVTM, CDR2 ANQGSEA. As DNA, the CDR3 is TGCAGCGTTGGAGACATCTCCTACGAGCAGTACTTC. Amino acid sequence: CSVGDISYEQYF.

The chain is built from TRBV5-1 and TRBJ1-4; D ambiguous. Looked up from germline, CDR1 is SGHRS and CDR2 is YFSETQ. The CDR3 runs 15 residues. Trimming left V 4 bases short and J 4 bases short, with 14 bases between. The CDR3 sequence is CASSGGSAINEKLFF. The CDR3, as DNA: TGCGCCAGCAGCGGCGGTTCGGCCATTAATGAAAAACTGTTTTTT.

The chain links TRBV7-9 to TRBJ1-3, with D unclear. Trimming removed 5 bases from V and 3 bases from J, with 14 bases in between. CDR3 length equals 15 residues. The germline CDR1 and CDR2 sequences are SEHNR and FQNEAQ (reference sequence). The CDR3 protein is CASSPRGSGGNTIYF. The DNA of the CDR3 is TGTGCCAGCAGCCCCCGTGGGTCGGGTGGAAACACCATATATTTT. The complete variable domain, with remaining parts taken from reference TRBV7-9 and TRBJ1-3, reads DTGVSQNPRHKITKRGQNVTFRCDPISEHNRLYWYRQTLGQGPEFLTYFQNEAQLEKSRLLSDRFSAERPKGSFSTLEIQRTEQGDSAMYLCASSPRGSGGNTIYFGEGSWLTVV.

V usage is TRBV30 and J usage is TRBJ2-7; 12 bases match TRBD2. V shed 5 bases, J shed 6 bases, and the junction held 11 bases outside the gene matches. Germline V gene sequence: CDR1 GTSNPN, CDR2 SVGIG (reference sequence). CDR3 length equals 15 residues. CDR3 sequence reads: CAWGRPSGGAFEQYF. The CDR3 DNA reads TGTGCCTGGGGCCGTCCTAGCGGGGGGGCCTTCGAGCAGTACTTC.

The rearrangement joins TRBV27 to TRBJ1-2; a possible D gene is TRBD1 (6 bases). The germline CDR1 and CDR2 sequences are MNHEY and SMNVEV (reference sequence). V lost 6 bases, J lost 4 bases, and 15 bases lay in between. The CDR3 runs to 14 residues. The CDR3 nucleotides read TGTGCCAGCAGGAGGGGGGGAGAGGGCTATGGCTACACCTTC. Amino acid sequence: CASRRGGEGYGYTF.

The chain employs TRBV10-3 and TRBJ2-7; TRBD2 matches at 7 bases. Germline trimming cut 10 bases from V and 4 bases from J; bases unmatched to any gene: 10. Germline V gives CDR1 ENHRY, CDR2 SYGVKD. The CDR3 is 13 residues long. The CDR3 region is CATSGGIPYEQYF. The CDR3 nucleotides read TGTGCCACTAGCGGCGGGATCCCGTACGAGCAGTACTTC.

This rearrangement joins TRBV13 to TRBJ2-1, with D perhaps matching TRBD2 (6 bases). Trimming shortened V by 6 bases and J by 2 bases, and 11 bases separated the two germline ends. The CDR3 is 14 amino acids. Germline V lookup: CDR1 PRHDT, CDR2 FYEKMQ (reference sequence). The CDR3 sequence is CASSSGRTYNEQFF. The DNA for the CDR3 is TGTGCCAGCAGTTCCGGGAGAACCTACAATGAGCAGTTCTTC.

The J gene is TRBJ2-2, the V gene TRBV5-1; 11 nucleotides match TRBD2. Germline trimming cut 4 bases from V and 4 bases from J; bases unmatched to any gene: 6. The CDR3 extends over 16 amino acids. Germline CDR1 SGHRS, CDR2 YFSETQ. CDR3 bases: TGCGCCAGCAGCCTACTAGCGGGAGACGGCACCGGGGAGCTGTTTTTT. Translated: CASSLLAGDGTGELFF.

V gene TRBV2 combines with J gene TRBJ2-1; 9 bases fit TRBD1. This CDR3 is built from 17 residues. J lost 5 bases, V lost 3 bases, and 11 bases had no gene match. CDR1 and CDR2 (germline): SNHLY, FYNNEI. DNA for the CDR3: TGTGCCAGCAGTGAGGTAGGGGGGACAGGGCTGGACAATGAGCAGTTCTTC. This codes for CASSEVGGTGLDNEQFF.

The chain couples TRBV5-6 to TRBJ2-1, with D maybe TRBD2 (5 bases). CDR3 length equals 15 residues. Germline CDR1 is SGHDT and CDR2 is YYEEEE. With 4 bases removed from V and 7 bases from J, the gap between germline ends came to 18 bases. The CDR3 protein is CASSDRAPRGNEQFF. The CDR3 DNA follows: TGTGCCAGCAGCGACCGGGCCCCCCGGGGAAATGAGCAGTTCTTC.

A word on this clone: The germline gene is not matched at one end of the junction; a read error may be the cause. In the same sample, other DNA sequences code for this CDR3. The gene calls are TRBV9 and TRBJ1-1, with D uncertain. The CDR3 has 17 residues. Germline V lookup: CDR1 SGDLS, CDR2 YYNGEE. DNA of the CDR3: TGTGCCAGTAGCGTAGATGAGTTCGACGTTCGGGGCACTGAAGCTTTCTTT. Translation gives CASSVDEFDVRGTEAFF.

The gene calls are TRBV9 and TRBJ2-5, with 11 bases that match TRBD1. The CDR3 runs 16 residues. CDR1 is SGDLS, CDR2 YYNGEE, per germline. J gave up 3 bases and V 3 bases, and 7 bases lay outside the gene matches. CDR3 in amino acids: CASSASWTGGKETQYF. CDR3 sequence (DNA): TGTGCCAGCAGCGCATCATGGACAGGGGGCAAAGAGACCCAGTACTTC.

The chain employs TRBV27 and TRBJ2-5; TRBD2 matches at 9 bases. Germline V CDR1 and CDR2: MNHEY, SMNVEV (reference sequence). CDR3 length equals 16 residues. The V segment lost 6 bases and the J segment 5 bases; nucleotides outside the gene matches: 13. CDR3 nucleotides: TGTGCCAGCAGGCGCGGTCGAGCGGGAGGCTGGGAGACCCAGTACTTC. Translating gives CASRRGRAGGWETQYF.

The CDR3 DNA follows: TGTGCCAGCAAAAGGGACAGGGGAAACTATGGCTACACCTTC. It encodes CASKRDRGNYGYTF. The chain uses TRBV6-5 and TRBJ1-2; the match to TRBD1 covers 10 bases. Germline values: CDR1 MNHEY, CDR2 SVGAGI. With 7 bases clipped from V and 2 bases from J, the junction kept 4 bases outside the gene matches. The CDR3 has 14 amino acids.

This clone was observed a single time. J is TRBJ1-1 and V is TRBV2; D gene ambiguous. This CDR3 is 14 amino acids long. Germline CDR1 SNHLY, CDR2 FYNNEI. V was shortened by 5 bases and J by 2 bases, with 12 bases between the two germline ends. The CDR3: CASSYLNRNTEAFF. CDR3 in DNA: TGTGCCAGCAGTTATTTGAACAGAAACACTGAAGCTTTCTTT.

V and J are TRBV28 and TRBJ1-4, with D unclear. The CDR3 has 12 residues. V lost 1 base, J lost 8 bases, and 5 bases lay in between. Germline V lookup: CDR1 MDHEN, CDR2 SYDVKM. The CDR3 loop reads CASSLLREKLFF. CDR3 DNA: TGTGCCAGCAGTTTATTGAGGGAAAAACTGTTTTTT.

V usage is TRBV6-1 and J usage is TRBJ1-6; a weak D match, TRBD1 (5 bases). The length of the CDR3 is 14 residues. Trimming pared 5 bases from V and 9 bases from J, leaving 14 bases between. The germline V gene has CDR1 MNHNS and CDR2 SASEGT. The CDR3: CASSTIPRGSPLHF. In nucleotides, the CDR3 is TGTGCCAGCAGTACGATCCCAAGGGGTTCACCCCTCCACTTT.

The V gene is TRBV18, the J gene TRBJ1-1, with TRBD1 identical over 7 bases. This CDR3 is 14 amino acids long. Looked up from germline, CDR1 is KGHSH and CDR2 is LQKENI. J gave up 5 bases and V 4 bases, and 7 bases lay outside the gene matches. CDR3: CASSRDRVGTEAFF. Here the CDR3 DNA reads TGTGCCAGCTCACGTGACAGGGTTGGGACTGAAGCTTTCTTT.

This chain links TRBV7-9 with TRBJ1-1; D gene uncertain. Trimming cost V 3 bases and J 1 base, with 6 bases left between them. This CDR3 is 13 amino acids long. Germline-derived CDR1 and CDR2 are SEHNR and FQNEAQ (reference sequence). The CDR3 sequence: CASSFSENTEAFF. CDR3 coding DNA: TGTGCCAGCAGCTTCTCAGAGAACACTGAAGCTTTCTTT.

This rearrangement joins TRBV5-4 to TRBJ2-5; 9 nucleotides line up with TRBD2. The ends lost 1 base at V and 2 bases at J; junction bases unmatched: 6. The germline CDR1 and CDR2 sequences are SGHNT and YYREEE (reference sequence). The CDR3 is made up of 16 amino acids. DNA for the CDR3: TGTGCCAGCAGCTTGAAACTAGCGGGCGATCAAGAGACCCAGTACTTC. Its translation: CASSLKLAGDQETQYF. Looking up the rest from reference TRBV5-4 and TRBJ2-5 gives the full variable domain: ETGVTQSPTHLIKTRGQQVTLRCSSQSGHNTVSWYQQALGQGPQFIFQYYREEENGRGNFPPRFSGLQFPNYSSELNVNALELDDSALYLCASSLKLAGDQETQYFGPGTRLLVL.

The V and J genes are TRBV19 and TRBJ2-1; 7 bases agree with TRBD2. The CDR3 contains 15 residues. Germline values: CDR1 LNHDA, CDR2 SQIVND (reference sequence). The J segment lost 0 bases and the V segment lost 7 bases, leaving 6 bases of the junction unmatched. DNA for the CDR3: TGTGCCAGTACCCGAGCGGGGAGCTCCTACAATGAGCAGTTCTTC. Its protein is CASTRAGSSYNEQFF. The full variable domain, its missing parts supplied by reference TRBV19 and TRBJ2-1, is DGGITQSPKYLFRKEGQNVTLSCEQNLNHDAMYWYRQDPGQGLRLIYYSQIVNDFQKGDIAEGYSVSREKKESFPLTVTSAQKNPTAFYLCASTRAGSSYNEQFFGPGTRLTVL.

Of note for this clone: Distinct nucleotide sequences in the sample also encode this CDR3. The chain has TRBV11-3 and TRBJ2-2; 10 nucleotides match TRBD2. CDR1 and CDR2 (germline): SGHNT, YENEEA. This CDR3 is 15 amino acids long. Trimming removed 1 base from V and 4 bases from J; junction bases left unmatched: 0. For the CDR3, the DNA is TGTGCCAGCAGCTTAGGACTAGCGGGCACCGGGGAGCTGTTTTTT. This codes for CASSLGLAGTGELFF.

This sequence joins TRBV9 and TRBJ1-3; a weak D match, TRBD1 (6 bases). The CDR3 is 17 amino acids. V was clipped by 0 bases and J by 0 bases, with 13 bases between them. Germline V CDR1 and CDR2: SGDLS, YYNGEE. The CDR3 spells CASSVDGGRSSGNTIYF. CDR3 coding DNA: TGTGCCAGCAGCGTAGATGGGGGCAGAAGCTCTGGAAACACCATATATTTT. The full variable domain, with the rest looked up from reference TRBV9 and TRBJ1-3, is DSGVTQTPKHLITATGQRVTLRCSPRSGDLSVYWYQQSLDQGLQFLIQYYNGEERAKGNILERFSAQQFPDLHSELNLSSLELGDSALYFCASSVDGGRSSGNTIYFGEGSWLTVV.